The 5 T cell receptor beta chains presented below share a single source sample, sequenced in a study of Ad26.COV2.S vaccination and SARS-CoV-2 variants. Regarding treatment: about 20 received Ad26.COV2.S at low or high dose, single or two shots; about 5 received placebo; per-sample allocation not given. Collection of samples fell on day 63 after the first vaccine or placebo injection. TCRdb keeps only in-frame clones here, not all; method: immunoSEQ multiplex PCR. The repertoire holds about 280,000 clones, with about 87% as singletons. The specimen was peripheral blood, collected in a trial of Ad26.COV2.S vaccine versus placebo. The source of these receptors is a person aged 18-65 years who received the Ad26.COV2.S COVID-19 vaccine or a placebo.

The CDR3 loop reads CASSFGTGRGYTF. The CDR3 DNA sequence: TGTGCCAGTAGTTTTGGGACAGGGAGAGGCTACACCTTC. The rearrangement joins TRBV19 to TRBJ1-2; 9 positions agree with TRBD1. In germline, CDR1 is LNHDA, CDR2 SQIVND (reference sequence). V lost 5 bases and J lost 8; bases outside the gene matches: 6. CDR3 length equals 13 residues.

V gene TRBV6-5 combines with J gene TRBJ1-2; tentative D call: TRBD1 (6 bases). The germline V gene encodes CDR1 MNHEY and CDR2 SVGAGI. The length of the CDR3 is 15 residues. Trimming removed 7 bases at V and 1 base at J, with 16 bases between. The CDR3 bases are TGTGCCAGCAACCCTGGACAGATATTTAACTATGGCTACACCTTC. Protein sequence: CASNPGQIFNYGYTF.

The chain combines TRBV20-1 with TRBJ1-6; D not resolved. V lost 3 bases, J lost 4 bases, and 10 bases lay in between. The CDR3 spans 14 residues. Germline CDR1 reads DFQATT; CDR2 reads SNEGSKA (reference sequence). The CDR3 spells CSASLGGYNSPLHF. The DNA for the CDR3 is TGCAGTGCTAGTCTCGGAGGGTATAATTCACCCCTCCACTTT.

As regards this clone: The sample carries other DNA sequences with the same CDR3. This chain links TRBV29-1 with TRBJ1-1, with D hard to call. This CDR3 is built from 12 residues. The V end lost 4 bases, the J end lost 1 base, and 7 bases lay between the germline ends. Germline-derived CDR1 and CDR2 are SQVTM and ANQGSEA. The CDR3 region is CSVGTGNTEAFF. CDR3 in DNA: TGCAGCGTTGGGACGGGGAACACTGAAGCTTTCTTT.

This sequence joins TRBV4-3 and TRBJ2-3; 7 nucleotides line up with TRBD1. The CDR3 covers 14 residues. After removal of 0 bases from V and 5 bases from J, the junction contained 2 bases not matched to a gene. Germline CDR1 LGHNA, CDR2 YSLEER. The chain's CDR3 is CASSQDTGVDTQYF. CDR3 nucleotide sequence: TGCGCCAGCAGCCAAGATACAGGGGTAGATACGCAGTATTTT.